This record covers a single T cell receptor beta chain. This clonotype was observed a handful of times. Which antigen it targets is not known. Within one base of it there is no much larger clone, and no base qualities were kept. There are 12 amino acids in the CDR3, from cysteine to phenylalanine inclusive. The only DNA kept is the CDR3, 36 bases in frame from the first base. V gives up 6 bases and J gives up 2 bases, and the segment between their germline ends measures 7 bases. Sequences LGHDT (CDR1) and YNNKEL (CDR2) are obtained from the germline V gene (reference sequence). Receptors were amplified or captured by RACE. These reads were obtained on a NextSeq 500. During library preparation, unique molecular identifiers were attached to individual cDNA molecules so that TCRs could be counted quantitatively and reproducibly. Each blood RNA sample was used to sequence both TCR alpha and TCR beta chains. Regarding the original processing steps: Samples had a median of roughly 87,000 TCRs, with a range from roughly 20,000 to 690,600. V, J and CDR3 annotation of the TCR reads was carried out using the Decombinator software suite. To make PS versus PT1 abundance plots, every sample was subsampled to the same number of TCRs (28,000). TCRs were defined as expanded if absent before sensitization and observed at least eight times at the 2-week time point. TCRdb trimmed the raw reads at Q25, called clones with MiXCR and kept productive beta chains. Each entry merges the rows of one CDR3 protein and shows their most common DNA and genes. What appears here as the V and J calls and clone size reflects TCRdb's work, not the paper's. Counted in this sample were 200,000 to 300,000 distinct CDR3 sequences; over 8% of them appeared once. The top ten hold 2% to 2.5% of the sample.

The data are from a study of human T cells and chemical hapten exposure (dated by TCRdb to the early 2020s). Turning to the overall study: For sensitization, 2% DPC in acetone was applied to a 2 cm by 2 cm area of upper inner arm skin. Weekly therapeutic DPC doses were additionally applied to the scalp of patients throughout the roughly 22-week study period. Patch tests used Finn chambers with 0.01% DPC on the upper back, scored after 6 days by International Contact Dermatitis Research Group standards. The mostly female patient cohort included alopecia areata with under or over 50% scalp involvement, alopecia totalis and alopecia universalis. Libraries were combined into a pool for sequencing, and differences in TCR yield between samples came mainly from small differences in library volumes within the pool. The study tracked peripheral blood TCR repertoire changes in vivo during primary and secondary sensitization to the hapten diphenylcyclopropenone (DPC) in alopecia patients. Patient blood was sampled pre-sensitization (week 0) and at 2, 6 and about 24 weeks after DPC sensitization. For TCR sequencing, blood came from 25 to 35 alopecia patients at anywhere from one to four time points (pre-sensitization, 2, 6 and 24 weeks). The paper's findings and limits, for the study overall: No change with DPC sensitization was found in the number of TCRs above 1 in 1000 frequency, and no evidence of global repertoire structure alterations was found. A positive correlation was found between the number of PT1 expanded TCRs and patch test score, with significance reached at thresholds 8, 16 and 32 but not 4. Expanded TCRs formed significantly more large CDR3 similarity clusters than pre-sensitization or healthy control sets, consistent with antigen-driven responses. Because all patients had alopecia, a presumed autoimmune disease, the immune response of the patients might differ from that of healthy individuals. After repeated subsampling, changes were observed in the strength of the expansion versus patch-test correlation and in the threshold at which the correlation became significant.

Taken with the paper, the label for time point translates to: pre-sensitization, week 0. In the paper's terms, the treatment or condition label means: therapeutic diphenylcyclopropenone sensitization with weekly scalp DPC. At every patch-test visit, the blood draw took place before the patch test was put on. To be eligible, patients had to be aged 18 to 70, diagnosed with alopecia and judged suitable for DPC therapy, while pregnant patients were excluded. Total RNA was extracted from unfractionated whole blood that had been collected in Tempus Blood RNA tubes. The material sequenced was whole blood, taken in connection with sensitization to the hapten diphenylcyclopropenone (DPC). This sequence uses TRBV3-1 and TRBJ1-1; no confident D gene assignment can be made. The source of this sequence is a woman aged 40 to 50 with alopecia areata. Some clones in this sample may be carry-over from other donors' samples. The DNA sequence is TGTGCCAGCAGAGATACCAACACTGAAGCTTTCTTT. It is translated as CASRDTNTEAFF.